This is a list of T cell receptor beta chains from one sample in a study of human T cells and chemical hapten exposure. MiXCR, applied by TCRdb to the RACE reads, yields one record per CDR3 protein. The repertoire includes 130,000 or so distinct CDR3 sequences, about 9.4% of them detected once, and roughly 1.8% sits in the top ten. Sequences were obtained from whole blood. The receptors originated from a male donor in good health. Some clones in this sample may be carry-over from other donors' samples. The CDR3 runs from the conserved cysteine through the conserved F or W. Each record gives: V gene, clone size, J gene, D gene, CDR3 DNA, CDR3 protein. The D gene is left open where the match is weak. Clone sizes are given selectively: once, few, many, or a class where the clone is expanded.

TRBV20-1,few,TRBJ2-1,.,TGCAGTGCTAGGGACTCGCACGGTGAGCAGTTCTTC,CSARDSHGEQFF
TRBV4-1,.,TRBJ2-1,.,TGCGCCAGCAGCCAATCAGCGGAGCAGTTCTTC,CASSQSAEQFF
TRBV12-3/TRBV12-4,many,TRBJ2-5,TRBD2,TGTGCCAGCAGCCTTCCCCCTCAGCGGGAGAGGGTAGAGACCCAGTACTTC,CASSLPPQRERVETQYF
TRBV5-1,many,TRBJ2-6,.,TGCGCCAGCAGCTCGCGTGCTGGGGCCAACGTCCTGACTTTC,CASSSRAGANVLTF
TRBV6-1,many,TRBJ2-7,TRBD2,TGTGCCAGCAGTGAATGGGGACTAGCGGGAGTATACGAGCAGTACTTC,CASSEWGLAGVYEQYF
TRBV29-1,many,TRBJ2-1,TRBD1,TGCAGCGCCGCGATGGGACAGGGAGTCGATGAGCAGTTCTTC,CSAAMGQGVDEQFF
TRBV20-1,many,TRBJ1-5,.,TGCAGTGCTAGAGATTCCCTGGGACGCAACAATCAGCCCCAGCATTTT,CSARDSLGRNNQPQHF
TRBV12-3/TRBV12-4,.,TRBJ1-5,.,TGTGCCAGCAGGCACACAGGCTCGGGGACGCCCCAGCATTTT,CASRHTGSGTPQHF
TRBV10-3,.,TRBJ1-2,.,TGTGCCATCAGTGAGTCTGTGGCAGGGAACTATGGCTACACCTTC,CAISESVAGNYGYTF
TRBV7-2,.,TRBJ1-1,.,TGTGCCAGCAGCTTAGGATTGACAGCCCAAAACACTGAAGCTTTCTTT,CASSLGLTAQNTEAFF
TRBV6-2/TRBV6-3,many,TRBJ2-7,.,TGTGCCAGCAGTTACTCTAGCTACTACGAGCAGTACTTC,CASSYSSYYEQYF
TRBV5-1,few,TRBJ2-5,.,TGCGCCAGCAGCCCCGGATCGTACCAAGAGACCCAGTACTTC,CASSPGSYQETQYF
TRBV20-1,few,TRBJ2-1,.,TGCAGTGCCCCTAGAGCCCCCTCCTACAATGAGCAGTTCTTC,CSAPRAPSYNEQFF
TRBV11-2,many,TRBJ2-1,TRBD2,TGTGCCAGCAGCTTAAGGCTAGCGGGACCCAATGAGCAGTTCTTC,CASSLRLAGPNEQFF
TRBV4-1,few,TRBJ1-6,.,TGCGCCAGCAGCCAAGATAAAGTGAGGGATTCACCCCTCCACTTT,CASSQDKVRDSPLHF
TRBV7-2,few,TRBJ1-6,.,TGTGCCAGCAGCTTAAGGTCTTCTAATTCACCCCTCCACTTT,CASSLRSSNSPLHF
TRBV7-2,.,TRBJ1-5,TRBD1,TGTGCCAGCAGCTTGACCCCCCTACAGGGGACCAATCAGCCCCAGCATTTT,CASSLTPLQGTNQPQHF
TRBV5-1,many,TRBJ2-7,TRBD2,TGCGCCAGCAGCTTGCTACTAGCGGGAGACGACCCCTACGAGCAGTACTTC,CASSLLLAGDDPYEQYF
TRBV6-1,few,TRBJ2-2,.,TGTGCCAGCAGAGAGTCCACGCTGCGGGAGCTGTTTTTT,CASRESTLRELFF
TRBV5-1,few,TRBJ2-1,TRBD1,TGCGCCAGCAGCCCCAGGGGGTCACTGAGGAATGAGCAGTTCTTC,CASSPRGSLRNEQFF
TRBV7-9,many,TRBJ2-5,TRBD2,TGTGCCAGCAGACCGGGACTAGCGGGGACACAAGAGACCCAGTACTTC,CASRPGLAGTQETQYF
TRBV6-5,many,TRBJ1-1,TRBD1,TGTGCCAGCAGTTCATCCGGGACAGCGAACACTGAAGCTTTCTTT,CASSSSGTANTEAFF
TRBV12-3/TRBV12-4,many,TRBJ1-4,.,TGTGCCAGCAGTTTTGGTACTAATGAAAAACTGTTTTTT,CASSFGTNEKLFF
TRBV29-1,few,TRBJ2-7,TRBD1,TGCAGCGTTCCCGGGACAGGGGCCTACGAGCAGTACTTC,CSVPGTGAYEQYF
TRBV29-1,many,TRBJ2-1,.,TGCAGCGTTGCCCAGGGACTCTACAATGAGCAGTTCTTC,CSVAQGLYNEQFF
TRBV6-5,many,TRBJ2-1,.,TGTGCCAGCAGCCAGGGCTACAATGAGCAGTTCTTC,CASSQGYNEQFF
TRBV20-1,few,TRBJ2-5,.,TGCAGTGCTAGAGGGGGCGGAGAGACCCAGTACTTC,CSARGGGETQYF
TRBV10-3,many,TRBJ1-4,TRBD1,TGTGCCTCGACGGACAGGGTGGAGGAAAAACTGTTTTTT,CASTDRVEEKLFF
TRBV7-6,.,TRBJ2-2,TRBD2,TGTGCCAGCAGCCGACCTAGCGGGACGAACACCGGGGAGCTGTTTTTT,CASSRPSGTNTGELFF
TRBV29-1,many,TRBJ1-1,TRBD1,TGCAGCGGCTTCTCCGGGACAGGGGGTTTAAACACTGAAGCTTTCTTT,CSGFSGTGGLNTEAFF
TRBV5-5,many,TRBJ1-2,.,TGTGCCAGCAGCCCCGGACCGGGAGCTAACTATGGCTACACCTTC,CASSPGPGANYGYTF
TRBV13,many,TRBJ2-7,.,TGTGCCAGCAGCTCTCGCCAAACCTACGAGCAGTACTTC,CASSSRQTYEQYF
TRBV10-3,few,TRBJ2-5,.,TGTGCCATCAGTGACGGGGCCTGGAAAGAGACCCAGTACTTC,CAISDGAWKETQYF
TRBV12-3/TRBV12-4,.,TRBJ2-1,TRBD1,TGTGCCAGCAGTTCCGGGACAGGGAAGGTGAATGAGCAGTTCTTC,CASSSGTGKVNEQFF
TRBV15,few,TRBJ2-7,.,TGTGCCACCAGCAGGGAACCCCACGAGCAGTACTTC,CATSREPHEQYF
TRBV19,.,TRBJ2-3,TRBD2,TGTGCCAGTAGTGCGTGGCTAGCGGGAGTGGGGACTAGCACAGATACGCAGTATTTT,CASSAWLAGVGTSTDTQYF
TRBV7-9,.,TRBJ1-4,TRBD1,TGTGCCAGCAGCGGAAGGACAGGGGCCGGTGAAAAACTGTTTTTT,CASSGRTGAGEKLFF
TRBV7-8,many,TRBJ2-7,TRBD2,TGTGCCAGCAGCTTAAGTCTCGGGGGGGTCGCGACAGGAACCTACGAGCAGTACTTC,CASSLSLGGVATGTYEQYF
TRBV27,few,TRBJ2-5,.,TGTGCCAGCAGTACCATCGGTGGCAGGGTTGAGACCCAGTACTTC,CASSTIGGRVETQYF
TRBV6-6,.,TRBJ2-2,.,TGTGCCAGCAGAGGAGGTGGGCTGTTTTTT,CASRGGGLFF
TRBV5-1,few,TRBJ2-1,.,TGCGCCAGCAGCTTGGACCGGGACTTCTACAATGAGCAGTTCTTC,CASSLDRDFYNEQFF
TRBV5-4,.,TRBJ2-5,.,TGTGCCAGCAGCTCGGGCGGACGGAGTAAAGAGACCCAGTACTTC,CASSSGGRSKETQYF
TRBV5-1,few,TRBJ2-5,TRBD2,TGCGCCAGCAGCTTCACCTCGGCTAGCGGGAGTGGAAAGACCCAGTACTTC,CASSFTSASGSGKTQYF
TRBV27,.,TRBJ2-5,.,TGTGCCAGCAGTTTTGACAGCCGAGAGACCCAGTACTTC,CASSFDSRETQYF
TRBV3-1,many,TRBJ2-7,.,TGTGCCAGCAGCCGGGCCGGGTGGGAGCAGTACTTC,CASSRAGWEQYF